This TCR beta chain was sequenced during a study of control samples from healthy donors and cancer patients. Trimming took off 6 bases at V and 1 base at J, with 13 bases between the two ends. CDR1 is PRHDT, CDR2 FYEKMQ, per germline (reference sequence). CDR3 size: 14 residues. The method was immunoSEQ multiplex PCR; TCRdb's version includes in-frame clones alone and lacks a portion of them. The data show 150,000 or so clones, under 95% seen once. The rearrangement uses TRBV13 and TRBJ2-7; possible D gene TRBD2, 5 bases. This TCR came from a man aged 18 to 29 in good health. The source material was blood. The CDR3 DNA reads TGTGCCAGCAGACCCAGTGGAGGTTCCTACGAGCAGTACTTC. The encoded protein is CASRPSGGSYEQYF.